Listed below are T cell receptor beta chains from one sample, sequenced in a study of early T cells in non-severe SARS-CoV-2 infection. TCRdb re-called the 5' RACE reads through MiXCR, storing one row per CDR3 protein. Counted here are about 94,000 distinct CDR3 sequences, approximately 13% occurring once; the ten biggest clones make up around 2.4%. The sample was whole blood. The source of these receptors is an adult who was a healthcare worker with PCR-confirmed SARS-CoV-2 infection or an uninfected control (not recorded which). The CDR3 runs from the conserved cysteine through the conserved F or W. The D gene is left open where the match is weak. Clone size is given for some rows only: seen once, a few or many times, or a class if the clone is expanded.

few | TRBD1 | TRBJ2-5 | TRBV12-3/TRBV12-4 | TGTGTCAGCAGTCCCCGGACAGGCCAAGAGACCCAGTACTTC | CVSSPRTGQETQYF
few | NA | TRBJ2-7 | TRBV19 | TGTGCCAGTAGTAGTGCTTCGGGATTTACCTACGAGCAGTACTTC | CASSSASGFTYEQYF
many | NA | TRBJ1-2 | TRBV23-1 | TGCGCCAGCGAGAGACTCCGGACCCACTATGGCTACACCTTC | CASERLRTHYGYTF
many | NA | TRBJ1-2 | TRBV19 | TGTGCCAGTAGCCTCTCCGGGGTGGGTAACTATGGCTACACCTTC | CASSLSGVGNYGYTF
NA | NA | TRBJ2-7 | TRBV11-2 | TGTGCCAGCAGCTTAGATCCCCAGGTCTACGAGCAGTACTTC | CASSLDPQVYEQYF
many | NA | TRBJ2-5 | TRBV24-1 | TGTGCCACCAGTGATGGCCCCTTAGAGACCCAGTACTTC | CATSDGPLETQYF
many | NA | TRBJ1-5 | TRBV6-5 | TGTGCCAGCAGTTACTCCGAGAGCAGGAAGTATAGCAATCAGCCCCAGCATTTT | CASSYSESRKYSNQPQHF
many | NA | TRBJ1-1 | TRBV6-2/TRBV6-3 | TGTGCCAGCGGCAGGGTGAACACTGAAGCTTTCTTT | CASGRVNTEAFF
many | NA | TRBJ1-1 | TRBV7-2 | TGTGCCAGCAGCTTAGGATCACGTAGGGGACGGAAGAACACTGAAGCTTTCTTT | CASSLGSRRGRKNTEAFF
few | TRBD1 | TRBJ2-1 | TRBV5-1 | TGCGCCAGCAGCTTGGCACTAGGGGGCCACAATGAGCAGTTCTTC | CASSLALGGHNEQFF
many | NA | TRBJ2-1 | TRBV2 | TGTGCCACCCAGGGGCTCTCCTACAATGAGCAGTTCTTC | CATQGLSYNEQFF
NA | NA | TRBJ2-7 | TRBV29-1 | TGCAGCGTTGGCGAGGGCCTTTTTTACGAGCAGTACTTC | CSVGEGLFYEQYF
few | NA | TRBJ1-5 | TRBV7-6 | TGTGCCAGCAGCTTAGGGGGGTTCCAGCCCCAGCATTTT | CASSLGGFQPQHF
few | NA | TRBJ1-5 | TRBV2 | TGTGCCAGCAGCGCGGGGTGGAATCAGCCCCAGCATTTT | CASSAGWNQPQHF
many | TRBD2 | TRBJ2-6 | TRBV6-6 | TGTGCCAGCAGCAAAACTAGCGGTGGCCCGTCTGGGGCCAACGTCCTGACTTTC | CASSKTSGGPSGANVLTF
few | NA | TRBJ2-1 | TRBV24-1 | TGTGCCACCAGTGATCCCAGGGGGGCTGGGAATGAGCAGTTCTTC | CATSDPRGAGNEQFF
NA | NA | TRBJ2-1 | TRBV10-3 | TGTGCCATCAGTGAGCCTTCTGTCCCGGACCTATACAATGAGCAGTTCTTC | CAISEPSVPDLYNEQFF
many | TRBD1 | TRBJ1-1 | TRBV29-1 | TGCAGCGTTGGGACAGGCAATGAAGCTTTCTTT | CSVGTGNEAFF
few | NA | TRBJ1-5 | TRBV12-5 | TGTGCTAGTGGTTTGGATAGCAATCAGCCCCAGCATTTT | CASGLDSNQPQHF
many | TRBD1 | TRBJ1-5 | TRBV20-1 | TGCAGTGCTCACACCCGGACAGGGAGACAGCCCCAGCATTTT | CSAHTRTGRQPQHF
many | TRBD1 | TRBJ2-1 | TRBV27 | TGTGCCAGCAGTTTAACAGGGGGCGCGTATGAGCAGTTCTTC | CASSLTGGAYEQFF
NA | TRBD1 | TRBJ2-3 | TRBV28 | TGTGCCAGCGAGACGGGACAGGCAGATACGCAGTATTTT | CASETGQADTQYF
few | TRBD1 | TRBJ1-2 | TRBV4-1 | TGCGCCAGCAGCCCCGGGACAGGTCGTTTTCTCTATGGCTACACCTTC | CASSPGTGRFLYGYTF
few | NA | TRBJ2-1 | TRBV9 | TGTGCCAGCAGCGTAGCGGGGGACCTCTACAATGAGCAGTTCTTC | CASSVAGDLYNEQFF
few | NA | TRBJ2-3 | TRBV7-6 | TGTGCCAGCAGCTTAGCGTCGGGACAAACCACAGATACGCAGTATTTT | CASSLASGQTTDTQYF
NA | TRBD2 | TRBJ2-5 | TRBV20-1 | TGCAGTGCTAGACCGGCGGGACTAGCCACGGAGACCCAGTACTTC | CSARPAGLATETQYF
few | TRBD2 | TRBJ2-5 | TRBV20-1 | TGCAGTGCTAAGGTCCTAGCGGGGGGTTTGGAGACCCAGTACTTC | CSAKVLAGGLETQYF
many | NA | TRBJ1-1 | TRBV7-8 | TGTGCCAGCAGCTTACTCTCACAAGTGAACACTGAAGCTTTCTTT | CASSLLSQVNTEAFF
many | NA | TRBJ1-5 | TRBV12-3/TRBV12-4 | TGTGCCAGCAGTCCGCCGGGGGTAAGGAACAATCAGCCCCAGCATTTT | CASSPPGVRNNQPQHF
few | TRBD1 | TRBJ1-1 | TRBV6-6 | TGTGCCAGCAGATTCGGACAGGGCCAAAACACTGAAGCTTTCTTT | CASRFGQGQNTEAFF
many | TRBD1 | TRBJ1-1 | TRBV7-2 | TGTGCCAGCAGCTTATCAAGGACAGGGAGGGCTGAAGCTTTCTTT | CASSLSRTGRAEAFF
NA | NA | TRBJ2-5 | TRBV20-1 | TGCAGTGCTAGCGAGGGGCCGGGGACCCAGTACTTC | CSASEGPGTQYF
once | TRBD2 | TRBJ2-7 | TRBV28 | TGTGCCAGCAGTGGGAGGGCGCCCTACGAGCAGTACTTC | CASSGRAPYEQYF
many | NA | TRBJ2-5 | TRBV20-1 | TGCAGTGCGGCCCCCAGGGGGGGGAACCAAGAGACCCAGTACTTC | CSAAPRGGNQETQYF
NA | NA | TRBJ2-2 | TRBV7-6 | TGTGCCAGCAGCTTAAATGTGTTTGTCTCCACCGGGGAGCTGTTTTTT | CASSLNVFVSTGELFF
few | NA | TRBJ1-5 | TRBV20-1 | TGCAGTGCTAGACCTGGGGCTGGGAATCAGCCCCAGCATTTT | CSARPGAGNQPQHF
NA | NA | TRBJ2-1 | TRBV6-5 | TGTGCCAGCAGACAACCGGGACCACATTACAATGAGCAGTTCTTC | CASRQPGPHYNEQFF